Each of the 32 T cell receptor beta chains below was sequenced from the same sample in a study of blood T cell repertoires in COVID-19. The repertoire was sequenced with immunoSEQ multiplex PCR; TCRdb's copy has only in-frame clones and lacks some. The sample has some 150,000 clones; 86% are singletons. Input material: peripheral blood. These receptors came from a man in his 70s with acute or convalescent COVID-19.

V is TRBV10-3 and J is TRBJ2-2; 14 bases agree with TRBD2. The length of the CDR3 is 17 residues. Germline V gene lookup returns CDR1 ENHRY and CDR2 SYGVKD. With 3 bases clipped from V and 5 bases from J, the junction kept 5 bases outside the gene matches. The CDR3 region has the DNA TGTGCCATCAGTGAACCGGGACTAGCGGGAGAGACCGGGGAGCTGTTTTTT. Amino acids: CAISEPGLAGETGELFF.

This clone has a handful of counts. J is TRBJ2-6 and V is TRBV6-6; TRBD1 aligns across 10 bases. The CDR3 is made up of 17 amino acids. The germline gives CDR1 MNHNY, CDR2 SVGAGI (reference sequence). The trim removed 5 bases at V and 0 bases at J, leaving 4 bases unmatched. The CDR3 protein is CASSPWTGGSGANVLTF. The CDR3 DNA is TGTGCCAGCAGTCCCTGGACAGGGGGCTCTGGGGCCAACGTCCTGACTTTC.

This rearrangement joins TRBV3-1 (or the pseudogene TRBV3-2) to TRBJ2-1; 16 bases line up with TRBD2. The junction had 3 bases not matched to a gene; V was cut back by 5 bases and J by 8 bases. Per the germline V gene, CDR1 is LGHDT and CDR2 is YNNKEL (reference sequence). The length of the CDR3 is 15 residues. The CDR3 sequence is CASSYGTSGRDEQFF. DNA for the CDR3: TGTGCCAGCAGCTACGGGACTAGCGGGAGGGATGAGCAGTTCTTC.

V and J are TRBV7-2 and TRBJ2-7, with TRBD2 matching 12 bases. J gave up 1 base and V 3 bases, and 4 bases lay outside the gene matches. The V gene's germline CDR1 is SGHTA and CDR2 FQGNSA. The CDR3 extends over 16 amino acids. CDR3 sequence reads: CASSLRGLAGSYEQYF. The CDR3 DNA reads TGTGCCAGCAGCTTGCGGGGACTAGCGGGTTCCTACGAGCAGTACTTC.

The chain joins TRBV30 to TRBJ1-4, with unresolved D. Gene TRBJ2-2 matches the end of the DNA better, so the J call may be wrong. Germline V gene sequence: CDR1 GTSNPN, CDR2 SVGIG (reference sequence). This CDR3 region has 11 residues. CDR3 region: CAWSVKRELFF. DNA for the CDR3: TGTGCCTGGAGTGTAAAGAGGGAGCTGTTTTTT.

The chain has TRBV6-2 or TRBV6-3 and TRBJ1-4; D not certain. CDR3 length: 13 amino acids. Germline lookup yields CDR1 MNHEY and CDR2 SVGEGT. The V gene lost 2 bases and the J gene lost 4 bases, with 5 bases spanning the gap. CDR3 sequence (DNA): TGTGCCAGCAGTTACGGCCTTAATGAAAAACTGTTTTTT. This sequence encodes CASSYGLNEKLFF.

This clone was detected a few times. CDR3 amino acids: CASSLGKGTGELFF. The CDR3 bases are TGTGCCAGCAGCTTAGGCAAGGGGACCGGGGAGCTGTTTTTT. This chain joins TRBV7-9 and TRBJ2-2; perhaps TRBD1 as D (5 bases). The CDR3 has 14 amino acids. Trimming stripped 1 base from V and 5 bases from J, with 8 bases between. Germline lookup yields CDR1 SEHNR and CDR2 FQNEAQ (reference sequence).

The chain combines TRBV28 with TRBJ2-1, with TRBD2 identical over 9 bases. CDR1 and CDR2 (germline): MDHEN, SYDVKM. V was pared by 7 bases and J by 7 bases, with 17 bases of the junction left unmatched. The CDR3 sequence is 17 residues long. As DNA, the CDR3 is TGTGCCAGCACCTCAGCGGGACTAGCCCCACACATTAATGAGCAGTTCTTC. Its translation: CASTSAGLAPHINEQFF.

V gene TRBV29-1 combines with J gene TRBJ2-4, with a tentative D call TRBD1 (5 bases). V lost 0 bases, J lost 1 base, and 10 bases lay in between. The CDR3 is 15 residues long. CDR1 and CDR2 (germline): SQVTM, ANQGSEA. The CDR3: CSVEDGARAKNIQYF. The CDR3 region has the DNA TGCAGCGTTGAAGATGGGGCAAGGGCCAAAAACATTCAGTACTTC.

The V gene is TRBV6-2 or TRBV6-3, the J gene TRBJ1-2; perhaps TRBD1 as D (5 bases). Trimming left V 5 bases short and J 4 bases short, with 20 bases between. This CDR3 contains 16 residues. Germline CDR1 is MNHEY and CDR2 is SVGEGT. The chain's CDR3 is CASSQAREDFFYGYTF. The CDR3 DNA reads as TGTGCCAGCAGTCAGGCCAGGGAGGACTTCTTCTATGGCTACACCTTC.

This rearrangement joins TRBV5-1 to TRBJ2-5, with 10 nucleotides matching TRBD2. There are 14 residues in the CDR3. V was clipped by 4 bases and J by 9 bases; unmatched bases: 9. The germline V gene has CDR1 SGHRS and CDR2 YFSETQ. The CDR3: CASSPALAGVAQYF. Written as DNA, the CDR3 is TGCGCCAGCAGCCCCGCCCTAGCGGGAGTGGCCCAGTACTTC.

The chain employs TRBV5-1 and TRBJ1-2, with 8 positions matching TRBD1. J lost 6 bases, V lost 4 bases, and 5 bases had no gene match. Germline CDR1 and CDR2: SGHRS and YFSETQ. This CDR3 is built from 13 residues. CDR3 nucleotides: TGCGCCAGCAGCGACGGACAGGGTAATGGCTACACCTTC. This translates into CASSDGQGNGYTF.

This clone occurred once. The rearrangement links TRBV5-1 to TRBJ1-1; 12 bases agree with TRBD1. CDR3 length: 14 residues. V trimming: 0 bases; J trimming: 10 bases; junction bases outside the gene matches: 4. CDR1 and CDR2 from the germline V gene are SGHRS and YFSETQ. The CDR3 protein is CASSLGDRGPRAFF. CDR3 in DNA: TGCGCCAGCAGCTTGGGGGACAGGGGGCCGAGAGCTTTCTTT.

This chain connects TRBV28 to TRBJ1-4; 12 positions match TRBD1. The V segment lost 6 bases and the J segment 8 bases; nucleotides outside the gene matches: 16. CDR1 and CDR2 from the germline V gene are MDHEN and SYDVKM. The CDR3 contains 18 residues. The CDR3 nucleotides read TGTGCCAGCAGCATCTCCGGGACAGGGGGCTTCGTAGGGGAAAAACTGTTTTTT. Its translation is CASSISGTGGFVGEKLFF.

The chain joins TRBV6-5 to TRBJ2-3; D is possibly TRBD1 (5 bases). Germline values: CDR1 MNHEY, CDR2 SVGAGI. The CDR3 extends over 15 amino acids. V was trimmed by 0 bases and J by 3 bases, leaving 10 bases between them. The chain's CDR3 is CASSYSGVATDTQYF. CDR3 nucleotide sequence: TGTGCCAGCAGTTACTCAGGGGTAGCTACAGATACGCAGTATTTT.

This chain links TRBV28 with TRBJ1-5, with 7 positions matching TRBD1. This CDR3 spans 14 amino acids. Germline V lookup: CDR1 MDHEN, CDR2 SYDVKM. Trimming took 8 bases from V and 5 from J; bases not matched to a gene: 9. The CDR3 region is CASGDRVRHQPQHF. DNA of the CDR3: TGTGCCAGCGGAGACAGGGTGCGGCATCAGCCCCAGCATTTT.

This clone appeared a single time. The chain employs TRBV3-1 (or the pseudogene TRBV3-2) and TRBJ2-3; weak D call: TRBD2 (6 bases). V shed 1 base and J shed 0 bases, with 8 bases lying between them. The germline CDR1 and CDR2 sequences are LGHDT and YNNKEL (reference sequence). This CDR3 has 15 amino acids. CDR3 in amino acids: CASSQGTTSTDTQYF. DNA of the CDR3: TGTGCCAGCAGCCAAGGGACTACTAGCACAGATACGCAGTATTTT.

This rearrangement joins TRBV5-4 to TRBJ2-5; D not certain. This CDR3 is built from 13 residues. Looked up from germline, CDR1 is SGHNT and CDR2 is YYREEE (reference sequence). V shed 4 bases and J shed 2 bases, with 9 bases lying between them. CDR3 DNA sequence: TGTGCCAGCAGCGCCAGGATACAAGAGACCCAGTACTTC. Its translation is CASSARIQETQYF.

The chain combines TRBV2 with TRBJ2-1, with 8 bases that match TRBD2. The V segment lost 2 bases and the J segment 2 bases; nucleotides outside the gene matches: 2. This CDR3 comprises 15 residues. Germline lookup yields CDR1 SNHLY and CDR2 FYNNEI. The CDR3 region is CASSETGGAYNEQFF. In DNA form, the CDR3 reads TGTGCCAGCAGTGAAACGGGAGGGGCCTACAATGAGCAGTTCTTC. Looking up the rest from reference TRBV2 and TRBJ2-1 gives the full variable domain: EPEVTQTPSHQVTQMGQEVILRCVPISNHLYFYWYRQILGQKVEFLVSFYNNEISEKSEIFDDQFSVERPDGSNFTLKIRSTKLEDSAMYFCASSETGGAYNEQFFGPGTRLTVL.

The V gene is TRBV11-2, the J gene TRBJ2-7; 9 bases agree with TRBD2. This CDR3 is built from 19 residues. Unmatched junction bases numbered 15, after V lost 3 bases and J lost 0 bases. Germline assignment: CDR1 SGHAT and CDR2 FQNNGV. The CDR3 DNA follows: TGTGCCAGCAGCTTGGGCCGCGGAGTAGCGGGAGCCTTCTCCTACGAGCAGTACTTC. The encoded protein is CASSLGRGVAGAFSYEQYF.

The chain employs TRBV19 and TRBJ2-5; 7 bases are shared with TRBD1. The J segment lost 2 bases and the V segment lost 6 bases, leaving 9 bases of the junction unmatched. The germline gives CDR1 LNHDA, CDR2 SQIVND (reference sequence). The CDR3 loop spans 15 amino acids. The DNA of the CDR3 is TGTGCCAGTAGCTCACATCCGGGACAGCAAGAGACCCAGTACTTC. Its protein product is CASSSHPGQQETQYF.

The rearrangement uses TRBV5-1 and TRBJ2-3, with TRBD1 matching over 7 bases. The CDR3 length is 15 residues. Germline CDR1 reads SGHRS; CDR2 reads YFSETQ. V lost 0 bases, J lost 5 bases, and 6 bases stayed unmatched. Written as DNA, the CDR3 is TGCGCCAGCAGCTTGGGAGGGGGCCGGGAAGATACGCAGTATTTT. Translation gives CASSLGGGREDTQYF.

The chain employs TRBV7-8 and TRBJ2-7, with 8 bases that match TRBD1. Germline V gene sequence: CDR1 SGHVS, CDR2 FQNEAQ. This CDR3 has 17 residues. Unmatched junction bases numbered 10, after V lost 0 bases and J lost 3 bases. Here the CDR3 reads CASSLAARQGLVYEQYF. In DNA form, the CDR3 reads TGTGCCAGCAGCTTAGCGGCCCGACAGGGGCTCGTCTACGAGCAGTACTTC. The full variable domain, with the rest looked up from reference TRBV7-8 and TRBJ2-7, is GAGVSQSPRYKVAKRGQDVALRCDPISGHVSLFWYQQALGQGPEFLTYFQNEAQLDKSGLPSDRFFAERPEGSVSTLKIQRTQQEDSAVYLCASSLAARQGLVYEQYFGPGTRLTVT.

This clone was picked up many times. V gene TRBV4-1 combines with J gene TRBJ2-7, with D possibly being TRBD2 (6 bases). Trimming removed 0 bases from V and 2 bases from J, with 11 bases in between. This CDR3 spans 15 amino acids. Germline-derived CDR1 and CDR2 are MGHRA and YSYEKL. DNA for the CDR3: TGCGCCAGCAGCCAAGAGCGGACTATGACCTACGAGCAGTACTTC. This gives the protein CASSQERTMTYEQYF.

V is TRBV5-4 and J is TRBJ2-1, with TRBD2 identical over 10 bases. With 4 bases clipped from V and 2 bases from J, the junction kept 3 bases outside the gene matches. Looked up from germline, CDR1 is SGHNT and CDR2 is YYREEE (reference sequence). The CDR3 loop spans 15 amino acids. Here the CDR3 DNA reads TGTGCCAGCAGCCGCGGACTAGCGGCCTACAATGAGCAGTTCTTC. It codes for CASSRGLAAYNEQFF.

This clone was seen just once. The chain is built from TRBV28 and TRBJ2-1, with 11 bases aligning to TRBD2. V dropped 5 bases and J dropped 1; count of bases not matched to a gene: 4. Germline values: CDR1 MDHEN, CDR2 SYDVKM. The CDR3 length is 16 residues. CDR3 loop: CASSGSSGRSYNEQFF. The DNA for the CDR3 is TGTGCCAGCAGTGGCTCTAGCGGGAGGTCCTACAATGAGCAGTTCTTC.

The sample holds one count of this clone. The gene calls are TRBV6-5 and TRBJ1-2; 7 bases line up with TRBD1. This CDR3 is built from 15 residues. V shed 6 bases and J 4 bases; nucleotides not matched to a gene: 11. CDR1 and CDR2 (germline): MNHEY, SVGAGI. CDR3 DNA sequence: TGTGCCAGCAGGCCGAACACAGGGGTCAGCTATGGCTACACCTTC. Translation: CASRPNTGVSYGYTF.

The V call is TRBV4-2, the J call TRBJ2-1, with D unclear. V lost 0 bases and J lost 15, with 18 bases in between. The CDR3 has 14 residues. In germline, CDR1 is LGHNA, CDR2 YNFKEQ. The CDR3 DNA is TGTGCCAGCAGCCAAGATGTTGGGCGCTCCGCGCGGTTCTTC. Translating it yields CASSQDVGRSARFF.

The chain links TRBV18 to TRBJ1-1; 8 nucleotides match TRBD1. The CDR3 is 15 amino acids. V shed 3 bases, J shed 1 base, and the junction held 4 bases outside the gene matches. CDR1 is KGHSH, CDR2 LQKENI, per germline. The DNA for the CDR3 is TGTGCCAGCTCACCTACAGGGGGATCGAACACTGAAGCTTTCTTT. It is translated as CASSPTGGSNTEAFF. Complete variable domain (other parts from reference TRBV18 and TRBJ1-1): NAGVMQNPRHLVRRRGQEARLRCSPMKGHSHVYWYRQLPEEGLKFMVYLQKENIIDESGMPKERFSAEFPKEGPSILRIQQVVRGDSAAYFCASSPTGGSNTEAFFGQGTRLTVV.

This sequence joins TRBV29-1 and TRBJ1-2; TRBD1 aligns across 12 bases. The CDR3 runs to 15 residues. Unmatched junction bases numbered 10, after V lost 4 bases and J lost 7 bases. Germline loops: CDR1 SQVTM, CDR2 ANQGSEA. CDR3 sequence (DNA): TGCAGCGTTGTATCCGGGACAGGGGGCGTTGGTGGCTACACCTTC. Protein: CSVVSGTGGVGGYTF.

This clone was observed a few times. The chain recombines TRBV24-1 with TRBJ2-3; D is undetermined. The germline CDR1 and CDR2 sequences are KGHDR and SFDVKD. Deletions cut 4 bases from V and 1 base from J, with 14 bases between. The CDR3 runs 16 residues. CDR3 in amino acids: CATSDALSVGTDTQYF. CDR3 nucleotides: TGTGCCACCAGTGACGCCCTCAGTGTGGGCACAGATACGCAGTATTTT.

As concerns this clone: Within the sample, other DNA sequences also encode this same CDR3. This chain links TRBV19 with TRBJ2-7; 9 nucleotides match TRBD1. V dropped 6 bases and J dropped 0; count of bases not matched to a gene: 3. This CDR3 is 14 amino acids long. Germline loops: CDR1 LNHDA, CDR2 SQIVND (reference sequence). CDR3 nucleotides: TGTGCCAGTAGCATGACAGGGGGCTCCTACGAGCAGTACTTC. Amino acids: CASSMTGGSYEQYF.